This T cell receptor beta chain was sequenced in a study of T-cell memory formation after mild COVID-19. Study context: Clusters were largely donor specific.

Germline trimming cut 5 bases from V and 6 bases from J; bases unmatched to any gene: 6. The CDR3 is 14 residues long. From germline, CDR1 is SGHVS and CDR2 FNYEAQ. General study findings and limits: Within pre-infection memory, some responding clones were found, suggesting cross-reactive memory joined. Clones shrinking from day 15 to 85 showed even CD4/CD8 mixes; later expanders tilted CD4+.

Ten or more counts support this clonotype. Its target is not known. TCR alpha and TCR beta cDNA libraries carrying sample barcodes and UMIs were produced by 5'RACE using constant-segment primers. One entry per CDR3 protein results from TCRdb running MiXCR on the 5' RACE reads. The profile shows about 600,000 distinct CDR3 sequences, roughly a fifth of them singletons. This receptor was obtained from an adult woman who had mild COVID-19 (a few samples of this study predate the infection). Cell type and time point are not known. Sample: PBMCs or a T cell subset sorted from them (not recorded which). This chain links TRBV7-6 with TRBJ2-2; 7 bases are a match to TRBD2. The chain's CDR3 is CASSLRTSPGELFF. In DNA form, the CDR3 reads TGTGCCAGCAGCCTACGGACTAGTCCCGGGGAGCTGTTTTTT.